The 27 T cell receptor beta chains given below trace back to one sample, sequenced in a study of shared T cell receptors in the human thymus. Method: immunoSEQ multiplex PCR; TCRdb's copy keeps in-frame clones and lacks some. The sample holds hundreds of thousands of clones; roughly 90% are singletons and the top ten take roughly 0.0097%. Another study also made use of these data, one on human thymus T cells.

Sample: thymocytes. Source of these receptors: a boy in the first two years of life with a congenital heart defect.

This rearrangement joins TRBV9 to TRBJ2-3; D possibly corresponds to TRBD2 (6 bases). CDR3 length equals 16 residues. Trimming took off 2 bases at V and 4 bases at J, with 17 bases between the two ends. CDR1 and CDR2 (germline): SGDLS, YYNGEE. Written as DNA, the CDR3 is TGTGCCAGCAGCGTTGGTTGGAGGGAGTATCCAGATACGCAGTATTTT. Protein sequence: CASSVGWREYPDTQYF.

J is TRBJ2-7 and V is TRBV19; 11 bases fit TRBD1. From germline, CDR1 is LNHDA and CDR2 SQIVND (reference sequence). Trimming at V came to 5 bases and at J to 0 bases, leaving 21 bases not matched to a gene. This CDR3 contains 21 residues. Written as DNA, the CDR3 is TGTGCCAGTAGTTTCTACCCGCCGGACAGGGGGCCGGGGGGTGGCTCCTACGAGCAGTACTTC. It codes for CASSFYPPDRGPGGGSYEQYF.

J is TRBJ2-7 and V is TRBV4-3, with D uncertain. This CDR3 comprises 14 residues. The V and J ends lost 6 bases and 1 base respectively, with 13 bases between them. Germline assignment: CDR1 LGHNA and CDR2 YSLEER. CDR3 amino acids: CASRTAPESYEQYF. Written as DNA, the CDR3 is TGCGCCAGCAGGACCGCCCCGGAGTCCTACGAGCAGTACTTC.

The chain combines TRBV6-5 with TRBJ2-7, with 7 bases fitting TRBD2. CDR3 length: 15 residues. Germline trimming cut 0 bases from V and 4 bases from J; bases unmatched to any gene: 6. Looked up from germline, CDR1 is MNHEY and CDR2 is SVGAGI. The CDR3 nucleotides read TGTGCCAGCAGTTACTCGAGGGCGGGAGTGTACGAGCAGTACTTC. Translated, it gives CASSYSRAGVYEQYF.

J is TRBJ2-7 and V is TRBV5-1; 8 bases line up with TRBD1. The germline gives CDR1 SGHRS, CDR2 YFSETQ. Trimming at V came to 3 bases and at J to 0 bases, leaving 17 bases not matched to a gene. CDR3 length: 19 amino acids. The CDR3 region has the DNA TGCGCCAGCAGCTACACCCCCGGACAGGGACCCCCCTCCTCCTACGAGCAGTACTTC. It encodes CASSYTPGQGPPSSYEQYF.

The chain couples TRBV30 to TRBJ2-1, with 12 bases lining up with TRBD1. With V trimmed by 3 bases and J by 7 bases, 7 bases remained unmatched. CDR3 length equals 15 residues. Germline CDR1 GTSNPN, CDR2 SVGIG (reference sequence). In nucleotides, the CDR3 is TGTGCCTGGAGACACCGGGACAGGGGGCGGAATGAGCAGTTCTTC. Its translation is CAWRHRDRGRNEQFF.

In this sample, this clone turned up once. The chain is built from TRBV5-1 and TRBJ2-3, with 15 bases lining up with TRBD2. The V segment lost 4 bases and the J segment 3 bases; nucleotides outside the gene matches: 9. CDR1 is SGHRS and CDR2 is YFSETQ in the germline V gene. The CDR3 consists of 18 residues. In DNA form, the CDR3 reads TGCGCCAGCAGCCCCGGGACTAGCGGGAGGCGGTGGACAGATACGCAGTATTTT. Amino acids: CASSPGTSGRRWTDTQYF.

This clone was recorded only once. CDR3: CASSLAAGGEQFF. The CDR3 nucleotides are TGCGCCAGCAGCTTGGCGGCGGGGGGTGAGCAGTTCTTC. The J gene is TRBJ2-1, the V gene TRBV5-1; 8 bases are shared with TRBD2. The CDR3 is 13 residues long. V lost 0 bases, J lost 9 bases, and 2 bases stayed unmatched. Looked up from germline, CDR1 is SGHRS and CDR2 is YFSETQ.

V and J are TRBV30 and TRBJ2-4, with 8 bases identical to TRBD2. The germline CDR1 and CDR2 sequences are GTSNPN and SVGIG (reference sequence). The V and J ends lost 2 bases and 2 bases, in that order; junction bases with no gene match: 5. The CDR3 loop spans 15 amino acids. CDR3 sequence (DNA): TGTGCCTGGAGTAGACTAGCGAGGCCCAAAAACATTCAGTACTTC. Its protein is CAWSRLARPKNIQYF.

This clone was seen just once. The chain joins TRBV6-1 to TRBJ1-2; 7 nucleotides align to TRBD1. The germline V gene encodes CDR1 MNHNS and CDR2 SASEGT. J gave up 3 bases and V 2 bases, and 12 bases lay outside the gene matches. The CDR3 loop spans 17 amino acids. CDR3 nucleotide sequence: TGTGCCAGCAGTGAATTCGGACAGGCTACTCTAGACTATGGCTACACCTTC. This sequence encodes CASSEFGQATLDYGYTF.

V and J are TRBV4-3 and TRBJ2-7; a possible D gene is TRBD2 (6 bases). CDR3 length: 15 residues. Germline CDR1 LGHNA, CDR2 YSLEER. V shed 0 bases and J shed 3 bases, with 12 bases lying between them. CDR3 nucleotides: TGCGCCAGCAGCCAAGAAGGTGGGGGGAGCTACGAGCAGTACTTC. Its translation is CASSQEGGGSYEQYF.

This sequence joins TRBV15 and TRBJ2-5; 8 nucleotides line up with TRBD1. The germline gives CDR1 LNHNV, CDR2 YYDKDF (reference sequence). V lost 0 bases to trimming and J lost 5 bases; unmatched junction nucleotides: 5. The length of the CDR3 is 15 residues. The CDR3 DNA is TGTGCCACCAGCAGAGACCGACAGGGGTGGGAGACCCAGTACTTC. Amino acids: CATSRDRQGWETQYF.

The gene calls are TRBV27 and TRBJ1-4; D remains ambiguous. V lost 5 bases to trimming and J lost 4 bases, with 14 bases between them. Per germline, CDR1 MNHEY and CDR2 SMNVEV (reference sequence). CDR3 length: 15 residues. The CDR3 sequence: CASSPTTNLNEKLFF. The CDR3 DNA reads TGTGCCAGCAGTCCGACGACAAACCTTAATGAAAAACTGTTTTTT.

The gene calls are TRBV11-3 and TRBJ2-1; D is perhaps TRBD2 (5 bases). There are 13 residues in the CDR3. In germline, CDR1 is SGHNT, CDR2 YENEEA. Trimming removed 1 base at V and 8 bases at J, with 9 bases between. This CDR3 is CASSLADSDEQFF. CDR3 sequence (DNA): TGTGCCAGCAGCTTAGCGGATAGCGATGAGCAGTTCTTC.

The V gene is TRBV10-1, the J gene TRBJ2-5; 7 positions match TRBD1. V shed 3 bases and J 3 bases; nucleotides not matched to a gene: 10. CDR3 length equals 16 residues. Germline CDR1 and CDR2: WNHNN and SYGVQD (reference sequence). CDR3 nucleotides: TGCGCCAGCAGTGATCGACAGGGCCCCTTTGAAGAGACCCAGTACTTC. Amino acids: CASSDRQGPFEETQYF.

The chain uses TRBV28 and TRBJ1-1, with 9 bases lining up with TRBD1. V gave up 5 bases and J gave up 3 bases; unmatched junction bases: 7. Per germline, CDR1 MDHEN and CDR2 SYDVKM. There are 15 residues in the CDR3. CDR3 DNA: TGTGCCAGCAGTCCTCCGGGACAGGGTGACACTGAAGCTTTCTTT. It yields the protein CASSPPGQGDTEAFF.

The chain joins TRBV18 to TRBJ2-7; perhaps TRBD2 as D (6 bases). CDR1 and CDR2 (germline): KGHSH, LQKENI. The CDR3 runs to 14 residues. The V end lost 5 bases, the J end lost 0 bases, and 11 bases lay between the germline ends. The CDR3 nucleotides read TGTGCCAGCTCATCCCGGGACTCCTCCTACGAGCAGTACTTC. Amino acid sequence: CASSSRDSSYEQYF.

This chain links TRBV5-6 with TRBJ2-5; D may be TRBD2 (6 bases). The V gene's germline CDR1 is SGHDT and CDR2 YYEEEE. V shed 3 bases and J shed 5 bases, with 17 bases lying between them. CDR3 length: 15 amino acids. The CDR3 loop is CASSWSTARDETQYF. CDR3 bases: TGTGCCAGCAGCTGGTCGACAGCGCGGGACGAGACCCAGTACTTC. Full variable domain (rest looked up from reference TRBV5-6 and TRBJ2-5): DAGVTQSPTHLIKTRGQQVTLRCSPKSGHDTVSWYQQALGQGPQFIFQYYEEEERQRGNFPDRFSGHQFPNYSSELNVNALLLGDSALYLCASSWSTARDETQYFGPGTRLLVL.

V is TRBV28 and J is TRBJ2-7; D may be TRBD1 (6 bases). The V gene lost 5 bases and the J gene lost 4 bases, with 21 bases spanning the gap. This CDR3 is built from 16 residues. The germline V gene has CDR1 MDHEN and CDR2 SYDVKM. The CDR3, as DNA: TGTGCCAGCAGTGAACTACCTCTGGACAGATCTTACGAGCAGTACTTC. Amino acid sequence: CASSELPLDRSYEQYF.

This chain links TRBV2 with TRBJ2-7; 15 positions agree with TRBD2. V dropped 5 bases and J dropped 5; count of bases not matched to a gene: 7. The CDR3 length is 16 residues. CDR1 is SNHLY, CDR2 FYNNEI, per germline. The CDR3: CASSLSGTSGRNEQYF. CDR3 nucleotide sequence: TGTGCCAGCAGTCTGAGCGGGACTAGCGGGAGGAACGAGCAGTACTTC.

The chain combines TRBV7-2 with TRBJ2-7; 8 nucleotides agree with TRBD1. After removal of 4 bases from V and 4 bases from J, the junction contained 6 bases not matched to a gene. Germline V CDR1 and CDR2: SGHTA, FQGNSA. The CDR3 loop spans 14 amino acids. In nucleotides, the CDR3 is TGTGCCAGCAGCTCCGCCGGGACAGGATACGAGCAGTACTTC. It specifies CASSSAGTGYEQYF.

This CDR3 reads CASSLRTQILYGYTF. The DNA of the CDR3 is TGTGCCAGCAGTTTGCGGACACAGATCCTCTATGGCTACACCTTC. The chain recombines TRBV28 with TRBJ1-2, with a weak D call TRBD1 (5 bases). V gave up 3 bases and J gave up 4 bases, with 15 bases separating them. CDR3 length: 15 amino acids. CDR1 and CDR2 (germline): MDHEN, SYDVKM.

The rearrangement links TRBV2 to TRBJ1-2; D might be TRBD1 (6 bases). This CDR3 is 18 amino acids long. V was shortened by 6 bases and J by 3 bases, with 26 bases between the two germline ends. In germline, CDR1 is SNHLY, CDR2 FYNNEI. CDR3: CASSGQPGPWASDYGYTF. In DNA form, the CDR3 reads TGTGCCAGCAGCGGACAGCCGGGCCCTTGGGCTTCCGACTATGGCTACACCTTC.

V and J are TRBV14 and TRBJ1-1, with 8 positions matching TRBD1. Trimming cost V 0 bases and J 8 bases; bases outside gene matches: 2. The CDR3 has 13 residues. Germline V gene data show CDR1 as SGHDN and CDR2 as FVKESK. The CDR3 DNA is TGTGCCAGCAGCCAAGAGAGGGACAGGGAAGCTTTCTTT. Translation: CASSQERDREAFF.

This rearrangement joins TRBV18 to TRBJ2-3; no clear D. V was trimmed by 2 bases and J by 0 bases, leaving 6 bases between them. The germline CDR1 and CDR2 sequences are KGHSH and LQKENI. CDR3 length equals 14 residues. The CDR3 region has the DNA TGTGCCAGCTCACCATTGGCAAGCACAGATACGCAGTATTTT. Amino acids: CASSPLASTDTQYF.

This clone has just a few counts. The CDR3 nucleotides are TGCGCCAGCAGCTCGACAGGCCCAACCTACGAGCAGTACTTC. Amino acids: CASSSTGPTYEQYF. The chain carries TRBV5-1 and TRBJ2-7; tentatively, D is TRBD1 (6 bases). The V gene lost 3 bases and the J gene lost 2 bases, with 12 bases spanning the gap. The germline V gene encodes CDR1 SGHRS and CDR2 YFSETQ. The CDR3 is 14 amino acids.

The count of this clone is one. V gene TRBV7-9 combines with J gene TRBJ1-1; no definite D call. The CDR3 is made up of 12 amino acids. V was trimmed by 0 bases and J by 7 bases, leaving 6 bases between them. Per the germline V gene, CDR1 is SEHNR and CDR2 is FQNEAQ (reference sequence). CDR3 nucleotide sequence: TGTGCCAGCAGCTTAGCAGCCGTTGAAGCTTTCTTT. Translation gives CASSLAAVEAFF.